What follows are 23 T cell receptor beta chains derived from one specimen sequenced in a study of blood T cells in healthy people across ages. PCR was performed a second time for 7 to 11 cycles using a sample-barcoded 5' primer and a J-beta primer mix. TCRdb reanalysed the 5' RACE reads using MiXCR and keeps one entry per CDR3 protein. The sample gives about 800,000 distinct CDR3 sequences, 20% to 30% of which show up once; under 4.5% is in the top ten. In addition, the sample was reused for a study of T cells of mothers and their children.

The sequenced sample consisted of blood. All receptors come from a boy aged 5-17 years in good health.

This clonotype was detected only a few times. J is TRBJ2-7 and V is TRBV7-2; D uncertain. This CDR3 has 16 amino acids. The germline gives CDR1 SGHTA, CDR2 FQGNSA. Trimming took 6 bases from V and 2 from J, leaving 20 bases between them. The chain's CDR3 is CASRKDPASATYEQYF. For the CDR3, the DNA is TGTGCCAGCAGAAAAGATCCGGCCAGCGCGACCTACGAGCAGTACTTC.

V is TRBV27 and J is TRBJ2-3; D is unresolved. Trimming removed 4 bases at V and 1 base at J, with 9 bases between. The CDR3 runs 14 residues. Per germline, CDR1 MNHEY and CDR2 SMNVEV (reference sequence). This CDR3 reads CASSWTLRTDTQYF. The DNA of the CDR3 is TGTGCCAGCAGTTGGACCCTTCGCACAGATACGCAGTATTTT.

The V call is TRBV6-6, the J call TRBJ2-5; 7 nucleotides agree with TRBD1. The CDR3 sequence is 15 residues long. Germline CDR1 and CDR2: MNHNY and SVGAGI (reference sequence). The V gene end was trimmed by 0 bases and the J gene end by 7 bases; junction bases not matched to a gene: 8. DNA for the CDR3: TGTGCCAGCAGTTACTCAACGGGGACAGTTGGGACCCAGTACTTC. Translated: CASSYSTGTVGTQYF.

There are a few counts of this clonotype. The chain has TRBV11-2 and TRBJ2-5, with D maybe TRBD2 (6 bases). The assigned J gene may be wrong: the sequence end matches TRBJ2-7 better. The CDR3 covers 15 residues. Germline assignment: CDR1 SGHAT and CDR2 FQNNGV. CDR3 loop: CASSLGTGVSNEQYF. CDR3 coding DNA: TGTGCCAGCAGCTTAGGGACGGGAGTATCCAACGAGCAGTACTTC.

This chain connects TRBV6-6 to TRBJ1-2; TRBD1 might be the D (5 bases). V was shortened by 2 bases and J by 5 bases, with 15 bases between the two germline ends. CDR1 is MNHNY and CDR2 is SVGAGI in the germline V gene (reference sequence). The CDR3 spans 15 residues. CDR3 region: CASSYHPGLEYGYTF. CDR3 in DNA: TGTGCCAGCAGTTACCATCCGGGACTCGAATATGGCTACACCTTC.

The chain combines TRBV20-1 with TRBJ2-2, with TRBD2 matching 7 bases. The CDR3 totals 13 residues. V trimming: 4 bases; J trimming: 6 bases; junction bases outside the gene matches: 5. CDR1 and CDR2 (germline): DFQATT, SNEGSKA (reference sequence). CDR3 amino acids: CSATQREAGELFF. CDR3 bases: TGCAGTGCTACACAACGGGAGGCCGGGGAGCTGTTTTTT.

The rearrangement uses TRBV7-9 and TRBJ2-7; no reliable D call. The CDR3 is made up of 15 amino acids. In germline, CDR1 is SEHNR, CDR2 FQNEAQ (reference sequence). V gave up 4 bases and J gave up 5 bases, with 18 bases separating them. This chain's CDR3 is CASSSRLETADEQYF. DNA of the CDR3: TGTGCCAGCAGCTCCAGGCTTGAGACCGCGGACGAGCAGTACTTC.

This clonotype was seen just once. The junction differs from germline at one of its ends, possibly a read error. The gene calls are TRBV7-7 and TRBJ2-3; 7 bases are shared with TRBD2. CDR1 SSHAT and CDR2 FNYEAQ come from the germline V gene (reference sequence). The CDR3 sequence is 16 residues long. CDR3 DNA sequence: TGTGCTAGCAGCTTAAACTCCGGGGGAGGGACAGATACGCAGTATTTT. Translation gives CASSLNSGGGTDTQYF.

The gene calls are TRBV15 and TRBJ2-2, with D unresolved. Germline V CDR1 and CDR2: LNHNV, YYDKDF (reference sequence). The CDR3 loop spans 16 amino acids. Deletions cut 0 bases from V and 9 bases from J, with 17 bases between. For the CDR3, the DNA is TGTGCCACCAGCAGAGATAAGGTTTCTCTGGACCGGGAGCTGTTTTTT. Amino acid sequence: CATSRDKVSLDRELFF. The full variable domain, its missing parts supplied by reference TRBV15 and TRBJ2-2, is DAMVIQNPRYQVTQFGKPVTLSCSQTLNHNVMYWYQQKSSQAPKLLFHYYDKDFNNEADTPDNFQSRRPNTSFCFLDIRSPGLGDTAMYLCATSRDKVSLDRELFFGEGSRLTVL.

The chain links TRBV7-2 to TRBJ2-7; 11 nucleotides match TRBD2. Trimming at V came to 4 bases and at J to 2 bases, leaving 4 bases not matched to a gene. The CDR3 contains 15 residues. Germline CDR1 and CDR2: SGHTA and FQGNSA. The CDR3 loop reads CASSYVAGGAYEQYF. The CDR3 DNA reads TGTGCCAGCAGCTACGTAGCGGGAGGGGCCTACGAGCAGTACTTC. The variable domain in full, completed from reference TRBV7-2 and TRBJ2-7, reads GAGVSQSPSNKVTEKGKDVELRCDPISGHTALYWYRQSLGQGLEFLIYFQGNSAPDKSGLPSDRFSAERTGGSVSTLTIQRTQQEDSAVYLCASSYVAGGAYEQYFGPGTRLTVT.

V gene TRBV28 combines with J gene TRBJ2-7; the D gene is possibly TRBD2 (6 bases). Trimming took 4 bases from V and 6 from J, leaving 19 bases between them. This CDR3 is 15 amino acids long. Germline lookup yields CDR1 MDHEN and CDR2 SYDVKM. The CDR3 loop is CASSSRLVGVGEQYF. CDR3 nucleotide sequence: TGTGCCAGCAGTTCTAGACTAGTGGGTGTCGGCGAGCAGTACTTC.

The rearrangement links TRBV29-1 to TRBJ2-1, with 16 bases lining up with TRBD2. The CDR3 totals 18 residues. V was clipped by 7 bases and J by 6 bases; unmatched bases: 15. Germline lookup yields CDR1 SQVTM and CDR2 ANQGSEA. The chain's CDR3 is CSGMGTSGRAAVRNEQFF. Here the CDR3 DNA reads TGCAGCGGCATGGGGACTAGCGGGAGGGCCGCAGTTCGCAATGAGCAGTTCTTC.

The gene calls are TRBV29-1 and TRBJ2-5; D is perhaps TRBD1 (5 bases). The germline V gene has CDR1 SQVTM and CDR2 ANQGSEA. The V end lost 3 bases, the J end lost 5 bases, and 10 bases lay between the germline ends. The CDR3 consists of 12 residues. This CDR3 reads CSVDPGSETQYF. In DNA, the CDR3 is TGCAGCGTTGACCCAGGGTCGGAGACCCAGTACTTC.

J is TRBJ1-3 and V is TRBV7-6, with 8 bases identical to TRBD1. CDR3 size: 16 residues. Trimming cost V 3 bases and J 3 bases; bases outside gene matches: 7. CDR1 SGHVS and CDR2 FNYEAQ come from the germline V gene. CDR3 in amino acids: CASSFSARGHGNTIYF. The CDR3 DNA is TGTGCCAGCAGCTTTAGTGCCAGGGGGCATGGAAACACCATATATTTT.

The genes are TRBV7-2 and TRBJ1-4, with 9 bases matching TRBD1. V lost 1 base, J lost 7 bases, and 4 bases stayed unmatched. The germline V gene encodes CDR1 SGHTA and CDR2 FQGNSA. CDR3 length equals 15 residues. CDR3 loop: CASSLDGTGSEKLFF. The CDR3, as DNA: TGTGCCAGCAGCTTAGACGGGACAGGGAGTGAAAAACTGTTTTTT.

The chain couples TRBV12-3 or TRBV12-4 to TRBJ2-7, with TRBD1 matching 7 bases. V shed 2 bases, J shed 3 bases, and the junction held 7 bases outside the gene matches. The CDR3 runs to 15 residues. CDR3 residues: CASSLTAQGNYEQYF. For the CDR3, the DNA is TGTGCCAGCAGTTTAACGGCACAGGGGAACTACGAGCAGTACTTC.

This clonotype was detected a few times. The rearrangement joins TRBV27 to TRBJ1-2; no reliable D call. Per the germline V gene, CDR1 is MNHEY and CDR2 is SMNVEV (reference sequence). The CDR3 loop spans 13 amino acids. V shed 2 bases and J shed 4 bases, with 8 bases lying between them. CDR3 bases: TGTGCCAGCAGTTTAGGGGAATCCTATGGCTACACCTTC. Its protein is CASSLGESYGYTF.

The rearrangement joins TRBV7-2 to TRBJ1-1; D is unclear. This CDR3 region has 14 residues. V was pared by 3 bases and J by 0 bases, with 8 bases between. The germline V gene has CDR1 SGHTA and CDR2 FQGNSA. In nucleotides, the CDR3 is TGTGCCAGCAGCTTTTTAGGAGTGAACACTGAAGCTTTCTTT. This gives the protein CASSFLGVNTEAFF.

This clonotype was seen many times. DNA of the CDR3: TGTGCCAGCTCTGCCACAGAGACCCAGTACTTC. It specifies CASSATETQYF. The chain couples TRBV6-6 to TRBJ2-5; D is undetermined. There are 11 residues in the CDR3. Germline CDR1 MNHNY, CDR2 SVGAGI (reference sequence). Trimming pared 8 bases from V and 4 bases from J, leaving 8 bases between.

This rearrangement joins TRBV4-3 to TRBJ2-7; 10 bases fit TRBD1. Trimming took 1 base from V and 1 from J; bases not matched to a gene: 13. Germline assignment: CDR1 LGHNA and CDR2 YSLEER. The CDR3 totals 19 residues. The CDR3 region is CASSQVVLSGQGSSYEQYF. CDR3 DNA sequence: TGCGCCAGCAGCCAAGTAGTTCTTTCGGGACAGGGGTCTTCCTACGAGCAGTACTTC.

The rearrangement links TRBV5-4 to TRBJ2-7; 8 bases fit TRBD1. TRBJ2-5 matches the DNA end more closely, so the J call is doubtful. The CDR3 loop spans 18 amino acids. Germline values: CDR1 SGHNT, CDR2 YYREEE (reference sequence). As DNA, the CDR3 is TGTGCCAGCAGCCGCGACTTGACAGGGGTCATTCGGAAAGAGACCCAGTACTTC. This gives the protein CASSRDLTGVIRKETQYF.

The chain is built from TRBV6-5 and TRBJ2-3, with 7 bases aligning to TRBD2. The CDR3 is 14 amino acids. Trimming cost V 0 bases and J 3 bases; bases outside gene matches: 0. The germline CDR1 and CDR2 sequences are MNHEY and SVGAGI. The CDR3 sequence: CASSYSRGTDTQYF. CDR3 DNA: TGTGCCAGCAGTTACTCGCGGGGGACAGATACGCAGTATTTT.

The rearrangement links TRBV6-6 to TRBJ2-1; 7 nucleotides line up with TRBD2. Germline CDR1 and CDR2: MNHNY and SVGAGI (reference sequence). Trimming at V came to 6 bases and at J to 1 base, leaving 9 bases not matched to a gene. This CDR3 contains 16 residues. In DNA, the CDR3 is TGTGCCAGCAGGACCTGGACTAGTAGGTCCTACAATGAGCAGTTCTTC. The encoded protein is CASRTWTSRSYNEQFF.